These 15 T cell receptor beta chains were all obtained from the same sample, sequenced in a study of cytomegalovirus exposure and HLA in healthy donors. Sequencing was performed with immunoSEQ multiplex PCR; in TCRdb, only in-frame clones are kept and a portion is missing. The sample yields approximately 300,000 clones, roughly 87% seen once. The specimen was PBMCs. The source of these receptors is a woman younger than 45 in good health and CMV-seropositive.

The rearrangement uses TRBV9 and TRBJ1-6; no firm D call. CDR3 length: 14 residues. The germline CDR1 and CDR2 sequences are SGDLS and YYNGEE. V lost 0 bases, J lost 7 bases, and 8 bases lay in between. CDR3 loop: CASSVARKNSPLHF. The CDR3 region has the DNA TGTGCCAGCAGCGTAGCCCGGAAAAATTCACCCCTCCACTTT.

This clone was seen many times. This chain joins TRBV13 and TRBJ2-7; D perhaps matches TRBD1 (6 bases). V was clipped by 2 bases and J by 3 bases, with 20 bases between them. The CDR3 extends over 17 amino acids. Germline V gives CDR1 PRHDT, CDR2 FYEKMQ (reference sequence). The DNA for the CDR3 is TGTGCCAGCAGCTTATTCACACCGGGACACATTCACTACGAGCAGTACTTC. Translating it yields CASSLFTPGHIHYEQYF.

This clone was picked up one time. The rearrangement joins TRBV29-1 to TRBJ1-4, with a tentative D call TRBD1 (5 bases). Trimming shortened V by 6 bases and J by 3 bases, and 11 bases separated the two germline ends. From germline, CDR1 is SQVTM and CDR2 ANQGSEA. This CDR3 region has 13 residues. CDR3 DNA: TGCAGCGTCCCAGGGATCCCTAATGAAAAACTGTTTTTT. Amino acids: CSVPGIPNEKLFF.

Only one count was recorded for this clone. The CDR3 spells CSVALGQGGDEQYF. In DNA form, the CDR3 reads TGCAGCGTTGCTCTAGGGCAGGGTGGGGACGAGCAGTACTTC. The V call is TRBV29-1, the J call TRBJ2-7; perhaps TRBD1 as D (5 bases). Trimming took 4 bases from V and 5 from J, leaving 18 bases between them. Germline loops: CDR1 SQVTM, CDR2 ANQGSEA. This CDR3 has 14 amino acids.

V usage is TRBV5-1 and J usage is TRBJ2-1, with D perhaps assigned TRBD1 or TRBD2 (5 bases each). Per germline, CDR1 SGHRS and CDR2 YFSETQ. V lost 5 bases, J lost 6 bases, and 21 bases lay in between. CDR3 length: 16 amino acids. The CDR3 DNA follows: TGCGCCAGCAGTTCGGAACCGGGACGAGGTTTCAATGAGCAGTTCTTC. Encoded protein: CASSSEPGRGFNEQFF.

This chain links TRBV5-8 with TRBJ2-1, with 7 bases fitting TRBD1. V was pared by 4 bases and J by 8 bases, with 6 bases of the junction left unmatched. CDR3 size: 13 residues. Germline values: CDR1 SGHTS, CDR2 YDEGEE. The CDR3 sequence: CASSEDRVHEQFF. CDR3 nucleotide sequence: TGTGCCAGCAGCGAAGACAGGGTTCATGAGCAGTTCTTC.

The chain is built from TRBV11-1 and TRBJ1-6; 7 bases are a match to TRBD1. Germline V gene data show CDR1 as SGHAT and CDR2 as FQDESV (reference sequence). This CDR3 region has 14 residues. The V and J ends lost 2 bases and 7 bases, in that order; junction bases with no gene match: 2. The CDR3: CASSLQGGNSPLHF. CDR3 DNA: TGTGCCAGCAGCTTACAGGGGGGAAATTCACCCCTCCACTTT.

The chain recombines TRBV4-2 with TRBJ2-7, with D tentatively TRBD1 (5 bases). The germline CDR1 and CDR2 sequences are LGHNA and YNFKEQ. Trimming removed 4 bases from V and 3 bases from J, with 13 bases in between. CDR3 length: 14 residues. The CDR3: CASSPDTQSYEQYF. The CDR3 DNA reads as TGTGCCAGCAGCCCGGACACGCAGAGCTACGAGCAGTACTTC.

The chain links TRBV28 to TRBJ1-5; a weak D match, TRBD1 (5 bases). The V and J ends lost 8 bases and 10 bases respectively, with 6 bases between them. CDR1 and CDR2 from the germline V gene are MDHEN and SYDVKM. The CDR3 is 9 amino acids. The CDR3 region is CASGGPQHF. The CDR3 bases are TGTGCCAGCGGGGGACCCCAGCATTTT.

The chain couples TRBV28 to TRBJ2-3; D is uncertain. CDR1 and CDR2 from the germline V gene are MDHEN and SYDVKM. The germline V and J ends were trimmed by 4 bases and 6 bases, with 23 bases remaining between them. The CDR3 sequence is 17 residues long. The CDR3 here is CASSSPETLVVLDTQYF. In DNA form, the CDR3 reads TGTGCCAGCAGTTCTCCCGAGACTTTAGTGGTATTGGATACGCAGTATTTT.

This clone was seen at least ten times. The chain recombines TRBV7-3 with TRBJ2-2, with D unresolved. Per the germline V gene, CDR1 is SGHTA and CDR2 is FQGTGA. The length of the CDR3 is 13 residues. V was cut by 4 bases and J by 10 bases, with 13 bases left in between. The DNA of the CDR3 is TGTGCCAGCAGCTCTTACGGGTTGGAGGAGCTGTTTTTT. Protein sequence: CASSSYGLEELFF. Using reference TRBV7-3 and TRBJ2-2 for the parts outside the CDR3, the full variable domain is GAGVSQTPSNKVTEKGKYVELRCDPISGHTALYWYRQSLGQGPEFLIYFQGTGAADDSGLPNDRFFAVRPEGSVSTLKIQRTERGDSAVYLCASSSYGLEELFFGEGSRLTVL.

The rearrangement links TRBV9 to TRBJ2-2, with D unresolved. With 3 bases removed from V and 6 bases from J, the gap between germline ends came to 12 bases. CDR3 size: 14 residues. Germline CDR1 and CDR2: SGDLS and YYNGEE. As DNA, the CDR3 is TGTGCCAGCAGCGGCCCGGTGGGCTCCGGGGAGCTGTTTTTT. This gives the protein CASSGPVGSGELFF.

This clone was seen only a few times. CDR3 DNA: TGTGCCAGCAGCTTGGAACCGATTAGCGGGGGCCGACTAGATACGCAGTATTTT. It translates to CASSLEPISGGRLDTQYF. The J gene is TRBJ2-3, the V gene TRBV11-2; 9 bases align to TRBD2. The CDR3 has 18 amino acids. With 3 bases clipped from V and 5 bases from J, the junction kept 15 bases outside the gene matches. Germline-derived CDR1 and CDR2 are SGHAT and FQNNGV.

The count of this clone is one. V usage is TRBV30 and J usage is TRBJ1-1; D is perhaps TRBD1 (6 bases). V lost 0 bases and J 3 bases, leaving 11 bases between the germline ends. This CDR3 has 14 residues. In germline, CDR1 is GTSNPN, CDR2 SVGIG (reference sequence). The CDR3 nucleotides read TGTGCCTGGAGTGTATCATCAGGGGACACTGAAGCTTTCTTT. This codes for CAWSVSSGDTEAFF.

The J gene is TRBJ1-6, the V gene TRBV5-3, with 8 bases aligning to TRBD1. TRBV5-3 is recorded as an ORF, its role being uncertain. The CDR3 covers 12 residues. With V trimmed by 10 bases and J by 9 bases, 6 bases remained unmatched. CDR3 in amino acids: CAGWTGLSPLHF. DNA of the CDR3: TGTGCCGGATGGACAGGGCTTTCACCCCTCCACTTT.